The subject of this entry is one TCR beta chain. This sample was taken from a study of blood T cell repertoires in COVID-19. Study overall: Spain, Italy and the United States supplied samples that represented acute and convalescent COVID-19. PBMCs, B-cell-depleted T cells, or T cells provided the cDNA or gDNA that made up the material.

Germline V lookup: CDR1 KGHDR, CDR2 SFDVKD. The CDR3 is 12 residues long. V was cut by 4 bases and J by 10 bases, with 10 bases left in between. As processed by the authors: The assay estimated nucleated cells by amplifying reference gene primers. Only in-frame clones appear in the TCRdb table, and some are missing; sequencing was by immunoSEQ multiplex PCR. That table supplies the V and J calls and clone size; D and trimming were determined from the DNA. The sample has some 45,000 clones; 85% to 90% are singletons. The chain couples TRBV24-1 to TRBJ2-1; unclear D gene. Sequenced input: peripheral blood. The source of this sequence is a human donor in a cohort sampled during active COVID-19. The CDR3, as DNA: TGTGCCACCAGTGACGACTTAGAGGAGCAGTTCTTC. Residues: CATSDDLEEQFF.